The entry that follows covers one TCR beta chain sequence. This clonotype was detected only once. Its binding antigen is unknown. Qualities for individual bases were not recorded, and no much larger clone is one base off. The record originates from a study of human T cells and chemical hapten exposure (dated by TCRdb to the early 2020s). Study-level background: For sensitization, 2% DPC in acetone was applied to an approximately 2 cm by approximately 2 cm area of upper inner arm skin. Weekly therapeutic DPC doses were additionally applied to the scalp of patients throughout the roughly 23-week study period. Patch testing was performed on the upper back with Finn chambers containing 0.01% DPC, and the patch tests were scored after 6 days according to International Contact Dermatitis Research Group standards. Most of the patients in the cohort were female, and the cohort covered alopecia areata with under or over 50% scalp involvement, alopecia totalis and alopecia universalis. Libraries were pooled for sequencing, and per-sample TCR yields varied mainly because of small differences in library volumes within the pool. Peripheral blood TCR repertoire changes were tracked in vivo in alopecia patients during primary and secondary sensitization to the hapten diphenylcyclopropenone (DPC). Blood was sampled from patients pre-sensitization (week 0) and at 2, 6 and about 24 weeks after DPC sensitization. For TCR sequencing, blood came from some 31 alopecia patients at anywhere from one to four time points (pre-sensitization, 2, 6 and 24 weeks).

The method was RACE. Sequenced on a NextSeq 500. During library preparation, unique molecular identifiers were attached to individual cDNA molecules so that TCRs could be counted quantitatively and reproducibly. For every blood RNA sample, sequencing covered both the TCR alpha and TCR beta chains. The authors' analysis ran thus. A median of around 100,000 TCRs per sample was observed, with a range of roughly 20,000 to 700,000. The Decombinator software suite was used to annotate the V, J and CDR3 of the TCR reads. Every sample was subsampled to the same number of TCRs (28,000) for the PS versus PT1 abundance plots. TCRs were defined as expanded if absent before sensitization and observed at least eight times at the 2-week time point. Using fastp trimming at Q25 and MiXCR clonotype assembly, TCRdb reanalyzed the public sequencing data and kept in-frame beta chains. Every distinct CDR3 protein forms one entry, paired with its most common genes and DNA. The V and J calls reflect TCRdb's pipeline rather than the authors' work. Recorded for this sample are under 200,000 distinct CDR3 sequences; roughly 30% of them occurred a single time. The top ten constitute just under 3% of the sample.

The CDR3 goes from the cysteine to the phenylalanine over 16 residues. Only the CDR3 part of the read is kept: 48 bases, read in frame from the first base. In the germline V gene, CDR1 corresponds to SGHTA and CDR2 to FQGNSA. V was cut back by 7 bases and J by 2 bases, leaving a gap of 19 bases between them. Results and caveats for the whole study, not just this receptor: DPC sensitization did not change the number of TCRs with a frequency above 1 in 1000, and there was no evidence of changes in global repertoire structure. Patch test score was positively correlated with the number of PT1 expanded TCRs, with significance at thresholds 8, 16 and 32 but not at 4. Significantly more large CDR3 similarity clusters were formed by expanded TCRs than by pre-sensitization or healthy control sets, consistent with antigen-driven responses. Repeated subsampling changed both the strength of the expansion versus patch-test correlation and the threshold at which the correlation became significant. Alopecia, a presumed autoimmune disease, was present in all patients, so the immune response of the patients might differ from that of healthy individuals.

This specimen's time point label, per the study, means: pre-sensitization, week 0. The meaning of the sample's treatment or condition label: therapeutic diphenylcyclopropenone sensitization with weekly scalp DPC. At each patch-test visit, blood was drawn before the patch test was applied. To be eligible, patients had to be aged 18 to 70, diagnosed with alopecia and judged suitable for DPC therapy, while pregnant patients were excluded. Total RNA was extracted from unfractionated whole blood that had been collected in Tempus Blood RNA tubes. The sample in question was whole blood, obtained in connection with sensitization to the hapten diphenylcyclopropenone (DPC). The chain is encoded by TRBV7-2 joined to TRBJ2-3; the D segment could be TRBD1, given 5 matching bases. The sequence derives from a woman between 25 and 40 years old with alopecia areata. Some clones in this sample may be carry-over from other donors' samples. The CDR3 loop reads CASNIAWGSYTDTQYF. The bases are TGTGCCAGCAACATTGCCTGGGGCAGCTACACAGATACGCAGTATTTT.